This T cell receptor beta chain emerged from a study of T cell responses to AZD1222 COVID-19 vaccine. The CDR3 spans 16 residues. Per germline, CDR1 SGHDN and CDR2 FVKESK. Between the trimmed V and J ends, which lost 1 base and 4 bases, there was a span of 14 bases. With regard to this clone: Its antigen is unidentified.

Study-level findings and limits: The study found vaccine-associated CD4 TCRs spanning spike, dominant at 160-218 and 743-854. Among spike-specific TCRs, nearly half reportedly target unmutated variant regions.

Profiled with immunoSEQ multiplex PCR; TCRdb holds only in-frame clones, not every one. The repertoire consists of some 160,000 clones, with about nine tenths occurring once and the leading ten covering around 1.6%. The chain couples TRBV14 to TRBJ2-1, with D possibly matching TRBD1 (6 bases). The source of this sequence is an adult in good health. The sample in question was peripheral blood, obtained on day 0 of AZD1222 vaccination. The CDR3 coding sequence is TGTGCCAGCAGCCAAGCCCGGGACACGAGGTACAATGAGCAGTTCTTC. This codes for CASSQARDTRYNEQFF.